These 5 T cell receptor beta chains came from one sample sequenced in a study of cytomegalovirus exposure and HLA in healthy donors. PCR was performed using 60 Vbeta and 13 Jbeta primers. Sequenced by immunoSEQ multiplex PCR; TCRdb stores in-frame clones only, minus some. The data contain approximately 140,000 clones, 81% of them seen just once; the ten biggest clones take up 0.55% to 0.85%. Sequenced: PBMCs. The receptors here all came from a man younger than 35 in good health and CMV-seronegative.

This clone was seen a single time. The chain is built from TRBV9 and TRBJ2-7; 9 bases are shared with TRBD1. The length of the CDR3 is 14 residues. Germline trimming cut 3 bases from V and 12 bases from J; bases unmatched to any gene: 13. In germline, CDR1 is SGDLS, CDR2 YYNGEE. This chain's CDR3 is CASSAESRDRDRYF. The CDR3 DNA reads as TGTGCCAGCAGCGCAGAGTCCCGGGACAGGGACAGGTACTTC.

The V call is TRBV7-2, the J call TRBJ2-7, with D maybe TRBD1 (5 bases). The CDR3 is 14 amino acids. The V and J ends lost 5 bases and 4 bases respectively, with 15 bases between them. Germline lookup yields CDR1 SGHTA and CDR2 FQGNSA. CDR3 amino acids: CASSQGRALYEQYF. The CDR3, as DNA: TGTGCCAGCAGCCAAGGCAGGGCCTTATACGAGCAGTACTTC.

This rearrangement joins TRBV19 to TRBJ2-5; TRBD1 is a possible D gene (6 bases). The CDR3 is 13 residues long. Trimming pared 3 bases from V and 4 bases from J, leaving 9 bases between. The germline V gene has CDR1 LNHDA and CDR2 SQIVND (reference sequence). This chain's CDR3 is CASSMGAPETQYF. Written as DNA, the CDR3 is TGTGCCAGTAGTATGGGGGCCCCAGAGACCCAGTACTTC.

About this clone itself: Other DNA sequences in the sample encode the same CDR3. V usage is TRBV30 and J usage is TRBJ2-7, with 9 bases that match TRBD1. Germline V CDR1 and CDR2: GTSNPN, SVGIG (reference sequence). V gave up 3 bases and J gave up 6 bases; unmatched junction bases: 9. This CDR3 has 14 residues. As DNA, the CDR3 is TGTGCCTGGAGAGGACAGGGGATCGGGCGCGAGCAGTACTTC. Translating it yields CAWRGQGIGREQYF.

The rearrangement links TRBV29-1 to TRBJ2-6; D is unresolved. The CDR3 extends over 12 amino acids. The V gene lost 5 bases and the J gene lost 1 base, with 3 bases spanning the gap. Germline V gene lookup returns CDR1 SQVTM and CDR2 ANQGSEA. CDR3 sequence reads: CSVHSGANVLTF. The CDR3, as DNA: TGCAGCGTTCATTCTGGGGCCAACGTCCTGACTTTC.